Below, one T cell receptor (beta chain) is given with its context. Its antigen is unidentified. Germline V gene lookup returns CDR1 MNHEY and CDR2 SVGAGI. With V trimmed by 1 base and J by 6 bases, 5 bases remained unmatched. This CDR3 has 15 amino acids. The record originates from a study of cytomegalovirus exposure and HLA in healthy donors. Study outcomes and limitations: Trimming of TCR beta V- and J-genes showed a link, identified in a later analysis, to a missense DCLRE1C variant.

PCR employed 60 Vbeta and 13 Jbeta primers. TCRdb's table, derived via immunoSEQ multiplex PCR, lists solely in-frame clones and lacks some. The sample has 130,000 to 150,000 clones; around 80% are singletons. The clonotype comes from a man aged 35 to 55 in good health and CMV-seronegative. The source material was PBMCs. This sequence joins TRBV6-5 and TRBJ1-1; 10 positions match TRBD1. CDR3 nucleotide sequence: TGTGCCAGCAGTTACTTGGACAGGGGGGGGGCTGAAGCTTTCTTT. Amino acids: CASSYLDRGGAEAFF.